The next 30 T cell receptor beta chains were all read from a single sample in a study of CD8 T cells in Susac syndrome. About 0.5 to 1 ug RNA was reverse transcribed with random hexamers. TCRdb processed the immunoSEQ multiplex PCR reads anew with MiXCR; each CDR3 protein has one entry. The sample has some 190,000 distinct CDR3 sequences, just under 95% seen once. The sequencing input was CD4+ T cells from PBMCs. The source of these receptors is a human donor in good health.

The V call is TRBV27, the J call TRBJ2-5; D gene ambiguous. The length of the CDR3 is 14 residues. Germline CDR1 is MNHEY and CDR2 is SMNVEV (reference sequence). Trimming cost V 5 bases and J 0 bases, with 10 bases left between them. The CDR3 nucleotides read TGTGCCAGCAGTAGGATCGGTTACCAAGAGACCCAGTACTTC. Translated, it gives CASSRIGYQETQYF.

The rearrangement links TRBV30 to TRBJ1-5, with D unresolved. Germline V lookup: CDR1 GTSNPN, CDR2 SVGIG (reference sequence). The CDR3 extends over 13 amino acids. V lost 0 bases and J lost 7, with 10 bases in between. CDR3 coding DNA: TGTGCCTGGAGTGTCCAAGGATCCCAGCCCCAGCATTTT. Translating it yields CAWSVQGSQPQHF.

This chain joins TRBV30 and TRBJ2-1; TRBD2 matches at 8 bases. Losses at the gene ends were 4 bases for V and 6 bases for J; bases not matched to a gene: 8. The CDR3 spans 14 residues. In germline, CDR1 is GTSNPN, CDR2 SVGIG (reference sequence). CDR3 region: CAWIGLAGFNEQFF. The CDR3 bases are TGTGCCTGGATAGGGCTAGCGGGTTTCAATGAGCAGTTCTTC.

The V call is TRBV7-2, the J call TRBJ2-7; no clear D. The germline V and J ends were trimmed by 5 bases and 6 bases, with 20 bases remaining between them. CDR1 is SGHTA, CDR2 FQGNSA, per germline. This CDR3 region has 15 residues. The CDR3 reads CASSLRSVTSLEQYF. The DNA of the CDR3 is TGTGCCAGCAGCCTACGGTCCGTGACGAGCCTCGAGCAGTACTTC.

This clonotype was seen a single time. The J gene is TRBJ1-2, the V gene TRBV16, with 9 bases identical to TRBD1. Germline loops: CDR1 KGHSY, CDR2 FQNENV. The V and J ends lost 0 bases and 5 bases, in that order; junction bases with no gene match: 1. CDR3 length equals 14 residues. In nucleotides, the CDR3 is TGTGCCAGCAGCCAATCGGGACAGGGTTATGGCTACACCTTC. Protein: CASSQSGQGYGYTF.

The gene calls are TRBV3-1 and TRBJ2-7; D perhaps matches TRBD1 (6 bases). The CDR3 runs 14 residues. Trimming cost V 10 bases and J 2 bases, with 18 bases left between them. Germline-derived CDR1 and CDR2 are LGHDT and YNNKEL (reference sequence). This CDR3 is CANGNRGCTYEQYF. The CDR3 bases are TGTGCCAACGGTAATAGGGGGTGTACCTACGAGCAGTACTTC.

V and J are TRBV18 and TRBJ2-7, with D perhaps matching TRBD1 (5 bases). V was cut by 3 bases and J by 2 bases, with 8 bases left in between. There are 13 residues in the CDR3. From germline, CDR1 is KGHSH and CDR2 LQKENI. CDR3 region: CASSPKTAYEQYF. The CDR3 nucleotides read TGTGCCAGCTCACCCAAGACAGCCTACGAGCAGTACTTC.

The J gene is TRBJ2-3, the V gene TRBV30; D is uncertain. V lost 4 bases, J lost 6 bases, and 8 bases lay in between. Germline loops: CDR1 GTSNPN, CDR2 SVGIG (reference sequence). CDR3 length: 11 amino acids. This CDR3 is CAWKLVDTQYF. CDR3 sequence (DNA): TGTGCCTGGAAATTGGTTGATACGCAGTATTTT.

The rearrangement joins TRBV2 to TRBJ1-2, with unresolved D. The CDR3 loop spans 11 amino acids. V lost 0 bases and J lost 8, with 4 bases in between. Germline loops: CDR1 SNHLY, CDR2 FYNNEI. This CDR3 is CASSEAYGYTF. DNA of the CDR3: TGTGCCAGCAGTGAAGCATACGGCTACACCTTC.

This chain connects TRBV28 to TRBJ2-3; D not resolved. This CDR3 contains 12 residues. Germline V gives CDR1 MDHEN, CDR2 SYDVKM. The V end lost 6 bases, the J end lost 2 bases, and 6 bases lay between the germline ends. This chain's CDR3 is CASSTNTDTQYF. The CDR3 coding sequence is TGTGCCAGCAGCACAAACACAGATACGCAGTATTTT. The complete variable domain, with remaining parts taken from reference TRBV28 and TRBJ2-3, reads DVKVTQSSRYLVKRTGEKVFLECVQDMDHENMFWYRQDPGLGLRLIYFSYDVKMKEKGDIPEGYSVSREKKERFSLILESASTNQTSMYLCASSTNTDTQYFGPGTRLTVL.

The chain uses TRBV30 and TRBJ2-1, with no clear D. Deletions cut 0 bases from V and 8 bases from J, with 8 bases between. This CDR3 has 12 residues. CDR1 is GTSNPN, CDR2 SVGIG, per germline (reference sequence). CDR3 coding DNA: TGTGCCTGGAGTGTATTAACATATGAGCAGTTCTTC. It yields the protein CAWSVLTYEQFF.

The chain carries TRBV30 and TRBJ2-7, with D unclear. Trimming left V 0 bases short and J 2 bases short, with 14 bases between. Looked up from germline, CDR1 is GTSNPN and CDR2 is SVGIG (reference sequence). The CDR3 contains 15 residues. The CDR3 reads CAWSVRGRSPYEQYF. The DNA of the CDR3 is TGTGCCTGGAGTGTACGTGGGCGTTCGCCCTACGAGCAGTACTTC.

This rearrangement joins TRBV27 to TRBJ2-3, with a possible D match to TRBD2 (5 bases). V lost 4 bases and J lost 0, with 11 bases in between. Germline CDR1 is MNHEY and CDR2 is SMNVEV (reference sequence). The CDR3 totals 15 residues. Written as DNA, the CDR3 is TGTGCCAGCAGTTCCCCGGAGCGGAGCACAGATACGCAGTATTTT. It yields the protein CASSSPERSTDTQYF.

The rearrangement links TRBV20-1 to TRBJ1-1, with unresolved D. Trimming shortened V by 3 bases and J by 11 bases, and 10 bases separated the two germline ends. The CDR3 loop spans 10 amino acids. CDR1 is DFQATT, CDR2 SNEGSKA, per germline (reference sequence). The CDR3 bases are TGCAGTGCTAGTAAGGAACCGGCTTTCTTT. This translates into CSASKEPAFF.

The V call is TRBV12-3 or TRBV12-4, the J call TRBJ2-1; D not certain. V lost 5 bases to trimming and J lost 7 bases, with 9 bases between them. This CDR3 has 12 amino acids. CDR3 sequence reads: CASSPLLNEQFF. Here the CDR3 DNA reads TGTGCCAGCAGTCCCCTGTTGAATGAGCAGTTCTTC.

CDR3 residues: CASSFLAGSTDTQYF. The CDR3 DNA sequence: TGCGCCAGCAGCTTCCTGGCGGGCAGCACAGATACGCAGTATTTT. This chain joins TRBV5-1 and TRBJ2-3; D possibly corresponds to TRBD2 (5 bases). Trimming pared 2 bases from V and 0 bases from J, leaving 10 bases between. The CDR3 totals 15 residues. Germline loops: CDR1 SGHRS, CDR2 YFSETQ.

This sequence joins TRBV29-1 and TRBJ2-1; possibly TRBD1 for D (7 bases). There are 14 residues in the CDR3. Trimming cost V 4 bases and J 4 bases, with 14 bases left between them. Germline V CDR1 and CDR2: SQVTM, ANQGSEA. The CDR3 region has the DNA TGCAGCGTTGCCCGGGGGACAGCGTACAATGAGCAGTTCTTC. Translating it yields CSVARGTAYNEQFF.

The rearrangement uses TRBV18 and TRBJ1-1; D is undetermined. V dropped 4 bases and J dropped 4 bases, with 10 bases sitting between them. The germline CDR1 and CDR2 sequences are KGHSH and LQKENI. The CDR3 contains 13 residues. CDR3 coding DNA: TGTGCCAGCTCACTGACGCAGAGCACTGAAGCTTTCTTT. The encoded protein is CASSLTQSTEAFF.

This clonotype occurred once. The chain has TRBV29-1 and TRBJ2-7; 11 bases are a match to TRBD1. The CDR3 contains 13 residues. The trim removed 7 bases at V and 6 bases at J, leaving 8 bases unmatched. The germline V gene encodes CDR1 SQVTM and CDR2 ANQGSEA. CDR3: CSALGQGAREQYF. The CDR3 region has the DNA TGCAGCGCGCTAGGACAGGGGGCGCGCGAGCAGTACTTC.

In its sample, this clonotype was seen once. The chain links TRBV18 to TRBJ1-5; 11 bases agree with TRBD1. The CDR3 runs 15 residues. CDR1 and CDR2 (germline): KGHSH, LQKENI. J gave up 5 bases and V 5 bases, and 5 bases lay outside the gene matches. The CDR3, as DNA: TGTGCCAGCTCAAGGGACAGGGGGGTAGATCAGCCCCAGCATTTT. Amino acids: CASSRDRGVDQPQHF.

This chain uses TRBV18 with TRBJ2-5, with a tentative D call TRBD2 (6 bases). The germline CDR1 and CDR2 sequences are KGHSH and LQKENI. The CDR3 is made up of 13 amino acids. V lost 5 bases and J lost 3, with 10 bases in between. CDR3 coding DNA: TGTGCCAGCTCAAGAGGAGGGGAAGAGACCCAGTACTTC. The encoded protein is CASSRGGEETQYF.

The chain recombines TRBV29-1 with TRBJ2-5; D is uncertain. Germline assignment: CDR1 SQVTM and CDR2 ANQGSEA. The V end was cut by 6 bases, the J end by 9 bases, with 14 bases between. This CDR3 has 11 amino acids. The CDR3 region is CSVVDYRAQYF. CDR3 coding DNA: TGCAGCGTAGTTGATTATAGGGCCCAGTACTTC. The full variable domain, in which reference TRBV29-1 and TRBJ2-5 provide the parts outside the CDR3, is SAVISQKPSRDICQRGTSLTIQCQVDSQVTMMFWYRQQPGQSLTLIATANQGSEATYESGFVIDKFPISRPNLTFSTLTVSNMSPEDSSIYLCSVVDYRAQYFGPGTRLLVL.

DNA for the CDR3: TGTGCCAGCAGCCGGGATCCCTACGAGCAGTACTTC. Its protein is CASSRDPYEQYF. This sequence joins TRBV7-2 and TRBJ2-7; TRBD2 might be the D (5 bases). The CDR3 spans 12 residues. The V end lost 5 bases, the J end lost 2 bases, and 7 bases lay between the germline ends. Germline V gene sequence: CDR1 SGHTA, CDR2 FQGNSA.

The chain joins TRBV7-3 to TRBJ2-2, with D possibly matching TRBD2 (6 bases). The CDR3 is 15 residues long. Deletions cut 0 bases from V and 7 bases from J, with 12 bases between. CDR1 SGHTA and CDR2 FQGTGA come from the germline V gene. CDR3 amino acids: CASSLTRDSHGELFF. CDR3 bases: TGTGCCAGCAGCTTAACACGGGACTCTCACGGGGAGCTGTTTTTT.

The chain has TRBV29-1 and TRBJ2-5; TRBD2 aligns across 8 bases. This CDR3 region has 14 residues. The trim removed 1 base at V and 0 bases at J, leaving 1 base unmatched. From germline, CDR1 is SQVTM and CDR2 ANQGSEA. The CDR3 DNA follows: TGCAGCGTTGAAGCGGGGGGGTACCAAGAGACCCAGTACTTC. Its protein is CSVEAGGYQETQYF.

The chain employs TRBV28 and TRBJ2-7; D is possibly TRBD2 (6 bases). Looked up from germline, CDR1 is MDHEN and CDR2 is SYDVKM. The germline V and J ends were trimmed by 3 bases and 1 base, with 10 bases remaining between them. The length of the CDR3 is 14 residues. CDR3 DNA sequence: TGTGCCAGCAGTTTCCCGGGACTTTCCTACGAGCAGTACTTC. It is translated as CASSFPGLSYEQYF. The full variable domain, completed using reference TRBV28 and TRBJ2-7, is DVKVTQSSRYLVKRTGEKVFLECVQDMDHENMFWYRQDPGLGLRLIYFSYDVKMKEKGDIPEGYSVSREKKERFSLILESASTNQTSMYLCASSFPGLSYEQYFGPGTRLTVT.

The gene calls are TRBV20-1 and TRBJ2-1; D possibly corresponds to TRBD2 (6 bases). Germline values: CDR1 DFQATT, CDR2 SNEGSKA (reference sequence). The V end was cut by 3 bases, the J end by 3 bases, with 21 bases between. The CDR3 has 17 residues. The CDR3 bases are TGCAGTGCTAGTTCACAACTGGGCGGGATGCTCTACAATGAGCAGTTCTTC. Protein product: CSASSQLGGMLYNEQFF.

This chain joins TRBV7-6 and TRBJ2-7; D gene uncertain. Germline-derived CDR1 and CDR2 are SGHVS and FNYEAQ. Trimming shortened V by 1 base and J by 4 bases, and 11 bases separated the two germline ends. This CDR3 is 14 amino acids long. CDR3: CASSLDASGYEQYF. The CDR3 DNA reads TGTGCCAGCAGCTTAGATGCCTCTGGGTACGAGCAGTACTTC.

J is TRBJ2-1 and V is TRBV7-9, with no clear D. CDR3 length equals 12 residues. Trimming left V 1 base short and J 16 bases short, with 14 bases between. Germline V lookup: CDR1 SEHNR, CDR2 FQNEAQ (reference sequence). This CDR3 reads CASSLVTPTQFF. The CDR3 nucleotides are TGTGCCAGCAGCTTAGTCACCCCCACCCAATTCTTC.

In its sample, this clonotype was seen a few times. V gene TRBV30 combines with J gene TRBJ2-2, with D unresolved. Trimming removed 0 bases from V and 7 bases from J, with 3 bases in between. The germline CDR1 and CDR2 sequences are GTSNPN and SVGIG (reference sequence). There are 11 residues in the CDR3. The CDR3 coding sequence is TGTGCCTGGAGTGTCGGCGGGGAGCTGTTTTTT. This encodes CAWSVGGELFF.